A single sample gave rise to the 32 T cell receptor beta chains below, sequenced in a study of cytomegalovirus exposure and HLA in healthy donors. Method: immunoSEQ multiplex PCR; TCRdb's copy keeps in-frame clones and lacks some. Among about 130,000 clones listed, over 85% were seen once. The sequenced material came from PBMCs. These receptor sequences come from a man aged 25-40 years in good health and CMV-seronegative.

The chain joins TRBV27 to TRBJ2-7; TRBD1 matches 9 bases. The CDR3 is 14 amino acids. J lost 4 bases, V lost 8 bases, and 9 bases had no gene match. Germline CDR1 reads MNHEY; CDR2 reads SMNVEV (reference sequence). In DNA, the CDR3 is TGTGCCAGCGGGACCGGGACAGGGTTTTACGAGCAGTACTTC. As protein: CASGTGTGFYEQYF.

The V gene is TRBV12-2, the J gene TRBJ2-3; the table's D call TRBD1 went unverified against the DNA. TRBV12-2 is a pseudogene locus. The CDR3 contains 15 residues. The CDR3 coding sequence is TGTGCAAGTCGACGTGGACAGGGAGGTGGAGATACGCAGTATTTT. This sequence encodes CASRRGQGGGDTQYF.

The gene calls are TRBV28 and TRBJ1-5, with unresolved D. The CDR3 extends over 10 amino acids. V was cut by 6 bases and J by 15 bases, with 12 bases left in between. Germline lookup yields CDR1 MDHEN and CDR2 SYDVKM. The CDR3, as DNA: TGTGCCAGCAGCTACATGACATCGCATTTT. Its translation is CASSYMTSHF. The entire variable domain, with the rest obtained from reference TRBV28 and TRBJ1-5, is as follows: DVKVTQSSRYLVKRTGEKVFLECVQDMDHENMFWYRQDPGLGLRLIYFSYDVKMKEKGDIPEGYSVSREKKERFSLILESASTNQTSMYLCASSYMTSHFGDGTRLSIL.

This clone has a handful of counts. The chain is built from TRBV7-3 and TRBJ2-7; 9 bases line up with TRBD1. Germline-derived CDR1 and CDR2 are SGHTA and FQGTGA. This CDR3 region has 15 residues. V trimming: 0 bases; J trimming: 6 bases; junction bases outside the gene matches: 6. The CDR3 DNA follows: TGTGCCAGCAGCTTAACGTCGGGACAGGGTACCGAGCAGTACTTC. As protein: CASSLTSGQGTEQYF.

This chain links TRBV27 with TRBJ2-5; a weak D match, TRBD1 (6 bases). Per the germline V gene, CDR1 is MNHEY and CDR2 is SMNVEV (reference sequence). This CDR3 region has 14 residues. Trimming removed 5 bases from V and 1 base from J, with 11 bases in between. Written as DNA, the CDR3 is TGTGCCAGCAGTGCCCGACAGGTCCAAGAGACCCAGTACTTC. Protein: CASSARQVQETQYF.

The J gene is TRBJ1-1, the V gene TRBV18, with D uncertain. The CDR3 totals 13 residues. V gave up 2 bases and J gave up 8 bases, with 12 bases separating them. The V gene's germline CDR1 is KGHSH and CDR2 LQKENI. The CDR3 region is CASSPFRLDEAFF. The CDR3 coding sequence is TGTGCCAGCTCACCATTCCGGCTAGACGAAGCTTTCTTT.

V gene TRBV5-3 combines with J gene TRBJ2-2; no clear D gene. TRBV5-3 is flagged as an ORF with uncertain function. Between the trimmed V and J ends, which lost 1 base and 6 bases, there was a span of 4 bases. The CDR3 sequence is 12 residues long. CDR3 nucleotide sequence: TGTGCCAGAAGCTTGCAGGCCGGGGAGCTGTTTTTT. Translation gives CARSLQAGELFF.

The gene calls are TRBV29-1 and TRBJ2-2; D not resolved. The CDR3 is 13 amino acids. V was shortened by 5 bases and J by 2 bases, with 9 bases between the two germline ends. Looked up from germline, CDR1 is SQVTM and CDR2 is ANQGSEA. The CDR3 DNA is TGCAGCGTTTTACGAGGAAACACCGGGGAGCTGTTTTTT. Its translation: CSVLRGNTGELFF.

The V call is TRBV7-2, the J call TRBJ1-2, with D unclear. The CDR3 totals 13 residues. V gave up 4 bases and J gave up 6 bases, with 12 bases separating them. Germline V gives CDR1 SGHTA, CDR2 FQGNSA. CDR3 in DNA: TGTGCCAGCAGCTCAGCCAGATTACATGGCTACACCTTC. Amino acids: CASSSARLHGYTF.

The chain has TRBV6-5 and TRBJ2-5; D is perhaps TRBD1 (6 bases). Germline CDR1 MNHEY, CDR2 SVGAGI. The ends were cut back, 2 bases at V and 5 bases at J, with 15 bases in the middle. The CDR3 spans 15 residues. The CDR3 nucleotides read TGTGCCAGCAGTTACCGGGACAACGTGGGGGAGACCCAGTACTTC. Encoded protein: CASSYRDNVGETQYF.

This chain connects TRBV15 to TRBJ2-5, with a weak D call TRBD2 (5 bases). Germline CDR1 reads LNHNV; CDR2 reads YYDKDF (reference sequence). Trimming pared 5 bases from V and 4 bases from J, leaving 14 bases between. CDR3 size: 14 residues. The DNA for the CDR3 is TGTGCCACCAGCCTCAATCGCGGGTTAGAGACCCAGTACTTC. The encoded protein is CATSLNRGLETQYF.

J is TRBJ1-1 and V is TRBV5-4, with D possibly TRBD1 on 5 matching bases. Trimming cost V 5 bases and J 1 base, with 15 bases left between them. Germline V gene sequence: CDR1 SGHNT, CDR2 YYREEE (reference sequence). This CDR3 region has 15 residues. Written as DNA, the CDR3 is TGTGCCAGCAGTCCGGGACTGGCCCCGAACACTGAAGCTTTCTTT. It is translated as CASSPGLAPNTEAFF.

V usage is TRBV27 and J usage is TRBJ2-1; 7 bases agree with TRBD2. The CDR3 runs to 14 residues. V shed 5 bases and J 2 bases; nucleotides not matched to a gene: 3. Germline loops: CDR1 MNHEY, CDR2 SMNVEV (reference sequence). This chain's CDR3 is CASSTGTTYNEQFF. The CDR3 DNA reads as TGTGCCAGCAGTACCGGGACTACCTACAATGAGCAGTTCTTC.

CDR3 nucleotides: TGTGCCAGCAGCCTGACGGGGGGTGGGCCCCAGCATTTT. The encoded protein is CASSLTGGGPQHF. This chain joins TRBV9 and TRBJ1-5, with D possibly matching TRBD1 (5 bases). Deletions cut 4 bases from V and 9 bases from J, with 14 bases between. The CDR3 spans 13 residues. Germline V gene data show CDR1 as SGDLS and CDR2 as YYNGEE. Based on the CDR3 plus reference TRBV9 and TRBJ1-5, the full variable domain is DSGVTQTPKHLITATGQRVTLRCSPRSGDLSVYWYQQSLDQGLQFLIQYYNGEERAKGNILERFSAQQFPDLHSELNLSSLELGDSALYFCASSLTGGGPQHFGDGTRLSIL.

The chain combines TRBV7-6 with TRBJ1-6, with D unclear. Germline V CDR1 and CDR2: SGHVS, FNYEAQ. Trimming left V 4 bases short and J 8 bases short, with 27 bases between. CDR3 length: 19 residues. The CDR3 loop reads CASSSRSIVGPPPHSPLHF. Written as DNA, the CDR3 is TGTGCCAGCAGCTCCCGCTCCATTGTGGGCCCCCCCCCACATTCACCCCTCCACTTT.

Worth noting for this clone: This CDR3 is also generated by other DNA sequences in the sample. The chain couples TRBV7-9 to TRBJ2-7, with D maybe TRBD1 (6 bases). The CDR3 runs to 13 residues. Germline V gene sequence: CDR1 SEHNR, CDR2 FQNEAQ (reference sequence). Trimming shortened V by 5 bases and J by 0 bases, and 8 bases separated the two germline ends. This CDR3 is CASSPTGSYEQYF. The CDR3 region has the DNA TGTGCCAGCAGCCCGACAGGCTCCTACGAGCAGTACTTC.

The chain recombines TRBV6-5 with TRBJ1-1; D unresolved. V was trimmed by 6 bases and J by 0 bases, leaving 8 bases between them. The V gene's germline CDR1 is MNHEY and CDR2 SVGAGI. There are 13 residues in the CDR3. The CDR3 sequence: CASRRKMNTEAFF. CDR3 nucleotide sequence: TGTGCCAGCAGGCGGAAAATGAACACTGAAGCTTTCTTT.

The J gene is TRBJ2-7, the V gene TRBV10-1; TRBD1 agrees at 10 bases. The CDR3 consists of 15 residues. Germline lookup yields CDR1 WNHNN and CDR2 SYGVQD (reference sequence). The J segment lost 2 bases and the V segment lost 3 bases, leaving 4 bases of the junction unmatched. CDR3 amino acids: CASSDPGTGAYEQYF. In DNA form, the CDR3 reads TGCGCCAGCAGTGACCCAGGGACAGGGGCCTACGAGCAGTACTTC.

The CDR3 region is CSVVVVYNEQFF. The CDR3, as DNA: TGCAGCGTTGTGGTAGTCTACAATGAGCAGTTCTTC. The rearrangement joins TRBV29-1 to TRBJ2-1; no clear D. The CDR3 spans 12 residues. Per germline, CDR1 SQVTM and CDR2 ANQGSEA. V dropped 4 bases and J dropped 3 bases, with 7 bases sitting between them.

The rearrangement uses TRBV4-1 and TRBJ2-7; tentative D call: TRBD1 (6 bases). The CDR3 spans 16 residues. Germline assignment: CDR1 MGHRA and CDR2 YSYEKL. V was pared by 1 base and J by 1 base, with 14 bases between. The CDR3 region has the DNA TGCGCCAGCAGCCAAGGGTATGAGGGGGAATCCTACGAGCAGTACTTC. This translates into CASSQGYEGESYEQYF.

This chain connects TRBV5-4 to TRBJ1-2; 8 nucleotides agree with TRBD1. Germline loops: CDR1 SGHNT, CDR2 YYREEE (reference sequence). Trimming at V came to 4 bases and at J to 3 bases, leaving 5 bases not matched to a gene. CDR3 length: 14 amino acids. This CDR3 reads CASSRDRGDYGYTF. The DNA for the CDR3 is TGTGCCAGCAGCAGAGACAGGGGCGACTATGGCTACACCTTC. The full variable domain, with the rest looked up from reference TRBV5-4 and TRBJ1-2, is ETGVTQSPTHLIKTRGQQVTLRCSSQSGHNTVSWYQQALGQGPQFIFQYYREEENGRGNFPPRFSGLQFPNYSSELNVNALELDDSALYLCASSRDRGDYGYTFGSGTRLTVV.

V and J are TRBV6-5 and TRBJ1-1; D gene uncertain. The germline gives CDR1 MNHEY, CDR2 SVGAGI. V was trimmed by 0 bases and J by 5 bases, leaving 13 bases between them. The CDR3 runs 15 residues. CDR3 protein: CASSYSPSAGTEAFF. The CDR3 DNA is TGTGCCAGCAGTTACTCACCATCCGCGGGGACTGAAGCTTTCTTT.

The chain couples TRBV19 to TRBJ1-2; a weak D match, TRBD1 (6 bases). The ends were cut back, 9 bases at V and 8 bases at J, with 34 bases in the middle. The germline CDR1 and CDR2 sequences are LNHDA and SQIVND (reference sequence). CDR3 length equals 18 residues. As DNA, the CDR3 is TGTGCCAGCAATAGATTCCTAGGACAGTTTTTGGACCAACGAGGCTACACCTTC. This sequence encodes CASNRFLGQFLDQRGYTF.

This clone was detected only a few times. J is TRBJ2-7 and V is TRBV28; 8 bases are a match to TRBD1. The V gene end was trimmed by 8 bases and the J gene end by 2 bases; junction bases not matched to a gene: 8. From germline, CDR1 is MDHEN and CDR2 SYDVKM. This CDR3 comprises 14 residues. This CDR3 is CASDTQGGPYEQYF. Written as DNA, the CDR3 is TGTGCCAGCGATACACAGGGGGGCCCCTACGAGCAGTACTTC. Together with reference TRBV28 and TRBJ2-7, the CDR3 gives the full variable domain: DVKVTQSSRYLVKRTGEKVFLECVQDMDHENMFWYRQDPGLGLRLIYFSYDVKMKEKGDIPEGYSVSREKKERFSLILESASTNQTSMYLCASDTQGGPYEQYFGPGTRLTVT.

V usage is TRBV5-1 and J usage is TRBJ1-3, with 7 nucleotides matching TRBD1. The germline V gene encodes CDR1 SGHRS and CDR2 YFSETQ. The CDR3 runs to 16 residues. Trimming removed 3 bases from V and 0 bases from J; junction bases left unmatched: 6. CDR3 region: CASSSTGARSGNTIYF. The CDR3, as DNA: TGCGCCAGCAGCTCAACAGGGGCCCGCTCTGGAAACACCATATATTTT. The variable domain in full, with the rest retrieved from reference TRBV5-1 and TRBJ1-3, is KAGVTQTPRYLIKTRGQQVTLSCSPISGHRSVSWYQQTPGQGLQFLFEYFSETQRNKGNFPGRFSGRQFSNSRSEMNVSTLELGDSALYLCASSSTGARSGNTIYFGEGSWLTVV.

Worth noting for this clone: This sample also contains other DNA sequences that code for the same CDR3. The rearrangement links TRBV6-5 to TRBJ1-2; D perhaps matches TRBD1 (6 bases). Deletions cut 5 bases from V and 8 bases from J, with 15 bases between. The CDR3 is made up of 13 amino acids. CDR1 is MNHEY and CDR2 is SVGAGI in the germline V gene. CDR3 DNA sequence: TGTGCCAGCAGTGACGTAACAGGGAAGGGCTACACCTTC. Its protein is CASSDVTGKGYTF.

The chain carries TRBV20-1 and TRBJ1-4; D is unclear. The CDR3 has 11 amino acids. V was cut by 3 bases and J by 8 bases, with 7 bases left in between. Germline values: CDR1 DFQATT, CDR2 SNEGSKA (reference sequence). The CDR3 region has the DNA TGCAGTGCTAGGTTACAGGAAAAACTGTTTTTT. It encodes CSARLQEKLFF.

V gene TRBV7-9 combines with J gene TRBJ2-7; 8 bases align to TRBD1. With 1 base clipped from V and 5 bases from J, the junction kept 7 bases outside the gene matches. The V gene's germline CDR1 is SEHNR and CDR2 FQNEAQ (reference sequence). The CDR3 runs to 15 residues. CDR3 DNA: TGTGCCAGCAGCTTAGTCAACAGGGGGGACGACGAGCAGTACTTC. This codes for CASSLVNRGDDEQYF.

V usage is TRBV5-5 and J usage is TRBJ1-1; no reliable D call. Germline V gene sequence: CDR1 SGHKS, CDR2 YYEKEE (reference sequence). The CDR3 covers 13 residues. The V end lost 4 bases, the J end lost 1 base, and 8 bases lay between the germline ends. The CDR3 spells CASSTAANTEAFF. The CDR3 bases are TGTGCCAGCAGCACAGCCGCGAACACTGAAGCTTTCTTT.

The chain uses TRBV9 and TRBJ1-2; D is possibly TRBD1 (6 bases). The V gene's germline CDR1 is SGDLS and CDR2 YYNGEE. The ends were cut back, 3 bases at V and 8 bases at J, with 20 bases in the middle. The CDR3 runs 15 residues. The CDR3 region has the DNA TGTGCCAGCAGCGCGAGTACGGGGGGCCTTGGCGGCTACACCTTC. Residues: CASSASTGGLGGYTF.

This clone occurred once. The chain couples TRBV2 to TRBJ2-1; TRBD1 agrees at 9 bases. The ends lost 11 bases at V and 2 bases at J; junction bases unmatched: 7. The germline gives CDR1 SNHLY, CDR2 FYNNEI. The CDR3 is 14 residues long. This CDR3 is CALVRTGAYNEQFF. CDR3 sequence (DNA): TGTGCCTTAGTCCGGACAGGGGCCTACAATGAGCAGTTCTTC.

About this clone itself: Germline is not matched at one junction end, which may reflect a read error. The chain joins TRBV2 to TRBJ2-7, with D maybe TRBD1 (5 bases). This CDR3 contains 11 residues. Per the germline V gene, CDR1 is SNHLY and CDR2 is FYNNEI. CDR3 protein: CASSLSGRQSF. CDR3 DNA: TGTGCCAGCAGTCTCTCAGGGCGCCAGAGCTTC.